Shown below are 29 T cell receptor beta chains from a single sample sequenced in a study of tissue T cells after allogeneic stem cell transplantation. Time point here: mouse harvest day 14 after allogeneic transplant. The graft held 10^6 splenic CD5+ T cells and 10^7 T-cell-depleted bone marrow cells. Data came from immunoSEQ multiplex PCR; TCRdb stores just in-frame clones and leaves some out. The profile shows 3,300 or so clones, almost 50% of them singletons. Material for sequencing was gut tissue. Receptor source: a female BALB/c mouse given C57BL/6 T cells with graft-versus-host disease after an allogeneic hematopoietic cell transplant.

Of note for this clone: Germline and genes here are mouse. The read terminates 1 residue before the CDR3 end, so the remaining end is supplied by the germline J gene. The rearrangement uses TRBV24 and TRBJ2-7; 12 nucleotides agree with TRBD1. V shed 2 bases, J shed 6 bases, and the junction held 2 bases outside the gene matches. CDR3 length: 14 residues. CDR1 and CDR2 from the germline V gene are KGHTA and FRNEEI. The CDR3 reads CASSLGTGGLEQYF. The DNA read from the CDR3 is TGTGCCAGCAGTCTGGGGACAGGGGGCCTTGAACAGTAC.

This clone has just one count. Mouse gene names and germline throughout. The CDR3 is cut off 1 residue early in the read; its end comes from the germline J gene. V gene TRBV4 combines with J gene TRBJ1-2, with 11 positions matching TRBD1. This CDR3 comprises 14 residues. V shed 5 bases, J shed 2 bases, and the junction held 1 base outside the gene matches. Germline values: CDR1 LGHDT, CDR2 YNNKQL (reference sequence). CDR3 protein: CASSRDRGNSDYTF. Partial CDR3 DNA: TGTGCCAGCAGCCGGGACAGGGGGAACTCCGACTACACC. Together with reference TRBV4 and TRBJ1-2, the CDR3 gives the full variable domain: ETAVFQTPNYHVTQVGNEVSFNCKQTLGHDTMYWYKQDSKKLLKIMFSYNNKQLIVNETVPRRFSPQSSDKAHLNLRIKSVEPEDSAVYLCASSRDRGNSDYTFGSGTRLLVI.

Of note for this clone: Gene and germline names: mouse. The read terminates 1 residue ahead of where the CDR3 ends, so the germline J gene completes it. The chain combines TRBV3 with TRBJ1-3; D gene uncertain. Germline-derived CDR1 and CDR2 are SNHLY and FYNGKV (reference sequence). The ends were cut back, 5 bases at V and 0 bases at J, with 8 bases in the middle. This CDR3 is 14 amino acids long. This CDR3 is CASSPQNSGNTLYF. Partial CDR3 DNA: TGTGCCAGCAGCCCCCAGAATTCTGGAAATACGCTCTAT. The variable domain in full, completed from reference TRBV3 and TRBJ1-3, reads GPKVLQIPSHQIIDMGQMVTLNCDPVSNHLYFYWYKQILGQQMEFLVNFYNGKVMEKSKLFKDQFSVERPDGSYFTLKIQPTALEDSAVYFCASSPQNSGNTLYFGEGSRLIVV.

About this clone itself: Gene and germline names: mouse. CDR3 DNA, as far as it was read: TGTGCCAGCAGCTTAGAGAGAGACACCCAGTAC. It specifies CASSLERDTQY. In full, the CDR3 is CASSLERDTQYF. V and J are TRBV3 and TRBJ2-5; no reliable D call. The CDR3 end is not reached by the read, which stops 1 residue before it; the germline J gene fills it in. Germline CDR1 SNHLY, CDR2 FYNGKV (reference sequence). The CDR3 consists of 12 residues. V shed 1 base and J shed 5 bases, with 4 bases lying between them.

This clone has only a few counts. The gene symbols are mouse symbols. The part of the CDR3 DNA that was read is TGTGCAAGCAGCTTAGAAGGGGACACCTATGAACAGTAC. Amino acids: CASSLEGDTYEQY. The full CDR3 sequence reads CASSLEGDTYEQYF. The genes are TRBV16 and TRBJ2-7; weak D call: TRBD1 (6 bases). The read falls 1 residue short of the CDR3 end, and the missing part is taken from the germline J gene. CDR1 and CDR2 from the germline V gene are SGHSA and FRNQAP. The CDR3 is 14 amino acids. The ends were cut back, 0 bases at V and 2 bases at J, with 8 bases in the middle.

This clone was seen just once. Gene labels here are mouse ones. The missing CDR3 end, 1 residue past where the read stops, is filled in from the germline J gene. This chain links TRBV26 with TRBJ2-3; TRBD2 is a possible D gene (6 bases). V was pared by 3 bases and J by 0 bases, with 7 bases between. Germline loops: CDR1 KGHPV, CDR2 FQNQEV (reference sequence). The CDR3 contains 14 residues. The CDR3: CASSLGGSAETLYF. The CDR3 bases that were read are TGTGCCAGCAGTCTCGGGGGGAGTGCAGAAACGCTGTAT.

Comment on this clone: The germline and genes are mouse ones. The missing CDR3 end, 1 residue past where the read stops, is filled in from the germline J gene. This chain connects TRBV23 to TRBJ2-7; the D call TRBD1 from the table was never checked on the DNA. Per germline, CDR1 KGHTA and CDR2 FQNQQP. The CDR3 contains 14 residues. CDR3 DNA (partial): TGCTCCAGCAGTCTAGGGGGACAGGGGTATGAACAGTAC. Protein: CSSSLGGQGYEQY. The entire CDR3 is CSSSLGGQGYEQYF.

Comments on this clone: Any gene name here is a mouse gene name. The read stops 1 residue short of the end of the CDR3; the missing end is completed from the germline J gene. V and J are TRBV16 and TRBJ2-5, with D perhaps TRBD1 (6 bases). V was pared by 5 bases and J by 0 bases, with 9 bases between. The CDR3 spans 14 residues. The germline CDR1 and CDR2 sequences are SGHSA and FRNQAP. The chain's CDR3 is CASSPDSNQDTQYF. The CDR3 bases that were read are TGTGCAAGCAGCCCGGACAGTAACCAAGACACCCAGTAC.

About this clone: One end of the junction is discordant with germline, which a read error may explain. Mouse gene names and germline throughout. From the germline J gene comes the end of the CDR3, since the read stops 1 residue before it. V is TRBV13-1 and J is TRBJ1-4, with unresolved D. In germline, CDR1 is NSHNY, CDR2 SYGAGN. The CDR3 loop spans 12 amino acids. The sequenced part of the CDR3 DNA is TGTGCCAGCGGTGAGAACAACGAAAGATTATTT. This sequence encodes CASGENNERLF. The whole CDR3 is CASGENNERLFF.

Comment on this clone: Gene names are the mouse ones. CDR3 residues: CASSDNYAEQFF. The CDR3 bases that were read are TGTGCAAGCAGCGACAACTATGCTGAGCAGTTC. The V and J genes are TRBV16 and TRBJ2-1; no firm D call. Coverage ceases 1 residue before the CDR3 finishes, and the germline J gene fills in the end. Trimming removed 5 bases at V and 1 base at J, with 3 bases between. CDR3 length equals 12 residues. Germline CDR1 is SGHSA and CDR2 is FRNQAP. Full variable domain (rest looked up from reference TRBV16 and TRBJ2-1): NAGVIQTPRHKVTGKGQEATLWCEPISGHSAVFWYRQTIVQGLEFLTYFRNQAPIDDSGMPKERFSAQMPNQSHSTLKIQSTQPQDSAVYLCASSDNYAEQFFGPGTRLTVL.

In its sample, this clone was seen a few times. These gene names are mouse names. The read is 1 residue too short to cover the CDR3 end, so that end is filled in from the germline J gene. V is TRBV14 and J is TRBJ2-5; TRBD1 or TRBD2 may be the D gene (6 bases each). V was shortened by 1 base and J by 8 bases, with 8 bases between the two germline ends. The length of the CDR3 is 12 residues. Germline loops: CDR1 SGHDT, CDR2 FRDEAV. CDR3 loop: CASSFGGGTQYF. The sequenced part of the CDR3 DNA is TGTGCCAGCAGTTTCGGGGGCGGCACCCAGTAC.

This clone is judged large. Gene and germline names: mouse. The CDR3 extends 1 residue past the end of the read, so its final part is completed from the germline J gene. The chain couples TRBV5 to TRBJ2-7; TRBD2 might be the D (6 bases). Trimming took 4 bases from V and 6 from J, leaving 13 bases between them. CDR1 LGHNA and CDR2 YNLKQL come from the germline V gene (reference sequence). CDR3 size: 13 residues. The CDR3 sequence: CASSPQTGFEQYF. The part of the CDR3 DNA that was read is TGTGCCAGCAGCCCTCAGACTGGCTTTGAACAGTAC.

Comments on this clone: Mouse gene names and germline throughout. The read ends 1 residue before the CDR3 terminus; that terminus is restored from the germline J gene. The chain employs TRBV13-2 and TRBJ2-7; D remains ambiguous. CDR1 and CDR2 (germline): NNHNN, SYGAGS (reference sequence). CDR3 length: 15 residues. The germline V and J ends were trimmed by 1 base and 0 bases, with 11 bases remaining between them. The sequenced part of the CDR3 DNA is TGTGCCAGCGGTGATTCGGGGAAGGGCTCCTATGAACAGTAC. It codes for CASGDSGKGSYEQY. The full CDR3 protein is CASGDSGKGSYEQYF.

This clone was detected only a few times. Germline and genes here are mouse. Here the CDR3 reads CASSRGQLYEQYF. CDR3 DNA (partial): TGTGCCAGCAGCCGGGGACAACTCTATGAACAGTAC. The chain has TRBV3 and TRBJ2-7; TRBD1 is a possible D gene (6 bases). The missing CDR3 end, 1 residue past where the read stops, is filled in from the germline J gene. This CDR3 contains 13 residues. Trimming took off 5 bases at V and 3 bases at J, with 11 bases between the two ends. CDR1 SNHLY and CDR2 FYNGKV come from the germline V gene (reference sequence). The whole variable domain, remainder taken from reference TRBV3 and TRBJ2-7, is GPKVLQIPSHQIIDMGQMVTLNCDPVSNHLYFYWYKQILGQQMEFLVNFYNGKVMEKSKLFKDQFSVERPDGSYFTLKIQPTALEDSAVYFCASSRGQLYEQYFGPGTRLTVL.

On this clone: Here the gene names and germline are mouse. The DNA ends 1 residue before the CDR3 does, and the rest of the CDR3 is filled in from the germline J gene. This chain connects TRBV26 to TRBJ2-1; 7 nucleotides line up with TRBD1. Germline CDR1 KGHPV, CDR2 FQNQEV (reference sequence). The CDR3 extends over 14 amino acids. The trim removed 4 bases at V and 3 bases at J, leaving 3 bases unmatched. CDR3 amino acids: CASSQDRSYAEQFF. The covered CDR3 bases are TGTGCCAGCAGTCAGGACAGGAGCTATGCTGAGCAGTTC. The full variable domain, its missing parts supplied by reference TRBV26 and TRBJ2-1, is NSKVIQTPRYLVKGQGQKAKMRCIPEKGHPVVFWYQQNKNNEFKFLINFQNQEVLQQIDMTEKRFSAECPSNSPCSLEIQSSEAGDSALYLCASSQDRSYAEQFFGPGTRLTVL.

To note about this clone: Genes and germline are mouse. The read terminates 1 residue ahead of where the CDR3 ends, so the germline J gene completes it. The chain recombines TRBV26 with TRBJ1-6; D gene unclear. TRBJ1-6 is an open reading frame whose function is uncertain. V gave up 4 bases and J gave up 0 bases, with 4 bases separating them. Germline values: CDR1 KGHPV, CDR2 FQNQEV (reference sequence). CDR3 length equals 14 residues. The CDR3 protein is CASSRNSYNSPLYF. The CDR3 bases that were read are TGTGCCAGCAGTCGAAATTCCTATAATTCGCCCCTCTAC.

This clone was picked up a small number of times. Genes here carry mouse names. The read terminates 1 residue before the CDR3 end, so the remaining end is supplied by the germline J gene. V usage is TRBV14 and J usage is TRBJ1-3; TRBD1 matches 7 bases. Per the germline V gene, CDR1 is SGHDT and CDR2 is FRDEAV. Germline trimming cut 5 bases from V and 2 bases from J; bases unmatched to any gene: 10. The CDR3 totals 16 residues. The CDR3 is CASSTPGQGAGNTLYF. The part of the CDR3 DNA that was read is TGTGCCAGCAGCACCCCGGGGCAGGGGGCTGGAAATACGCTCTAT.

As regards this clone: Genes and germline come from the mouse. Read data end 1 residue before the CDR3 end; the end is taken from the germline J gene. The chain recombines TRBV26 with TRBJ2-4; D not resolved. The CDR3 is 12 residues long. Trimming removed 2 bases from V and 3 bases from J, with 3 bases in between. Germline V lookup: CDR1 KGHPV, CDR2 FQNQEV (reference sequence). The covered CDR3 bases are TGTGCCAGCAGTCTGACACAAAACACCTTGTAC. Amino acids: CASSLTQNTLY. The whole CDR3 reads CASSLTQNTLYF.

This clone ranks as medium-sized (0.01 to 0.1%). Mouse germline and gene names are used. The CDR3 end is not reached by the read, which stops 1 residue before it; the germline J gene fills it in. Different DNA sequences within this sample yield the same CDR3. V and J are TRBV1 and TRBJ2-3; 12 nucleotides line up with TRBD2. The V and J ends lost 3 bases and 0 bases, in that order; junction bases with no gene match: 1. CDR3 length equals 16 residues. CDR1 and CDR2 from the germline V gene are NSQYPW and LRSPGD (reference sequence). CDR3 DNA (partial): TGCACCTGCAGTGCCGGGACTGGGGGGAGTGCAGAAACGCTGTAT. Protein product: CTCSAGTGGSAETLY. The whole CDR3 is CTCSAGTGGSAETLYF.

Remarks on this clone: The genes are named according to mouse. The read halts 1 residue ahead of the CDR3 end, with the missing end drawn from the germline J gene. This chain uses TRBV13-1 with TRBJ2-1, with D possibly being TRBD1 (6 bases). Trimming cost V 2 bases and J 1 base, with 10 bases left between them. The germline V gene encodes CDR1 NSHNY and CDR2 SYGAGN. This CDR3 is 15 amino acids long. The CDR3 region is CASSDRDKNYAEQFF. Partial CDR3 DNA: TGTGCCAGCAGTGACCGGGACAAAAACTATGCTGAGCAGTTC.

Details on this clone: Gene names and germline refer to mouse. The sequence runs out 1 residue before the end of the CDR3; the remainder is reconstructed from the germline J gene. This rearrangement joins TRBV2 to TRBJ2-1, with TRBD2 matching 7 bases. J gave up 3 bases and V 0 bases, and 2 bases lay outside the gene matches. This CDR3 comprises 15 residues. Germline CDR1 LGHNA, CDR2 YSYQKL. CDR3 DNA, as far as it was read: TGTGCCAGCAGCCAAGATTCTGGGGGCTATGCTGAGCAGTTC. It translates to CASSQDSGGYAEQF. The whole CDR3 sequence is CASSQDSGGYAEQFF.

In this sample, this clone is large (0.1 to 1%). Gene names are mouse gene names. The CDR3 end falls 1 residue outside the read, so it is completed with the germline J gene. The chain has TRBV26 and TRBJ1-3; the D is unclear. The CDR3 extends over 16 amino acids. Looked up from germline, CDR1 is KGHPV and CDR2 is FQNQEV (reference sequence). Trimming cost V 4 bases and J 0 bases, with 13 bases left between them. The chain's CDR3 is CASSRGDSFSGNTLYF. The sequenced part of the CDR3 DNA is TGTGCCAGCAGTCGCGGGGATAGTTTTTCTGGAAATACGCTCTAT. Drawing the rest from reference TRBV26 and TRBJ1-3, the complete variable domain is NSKVIQTPRYLVKGQGQKAKMRCIPEKGHPVVFWYQQNKNNEFKFLINFQNQEVLQQIDMTEKRFSAECPSNSPCSLEIQSSEAGDSALYLCASSRGDSFSGNTLYFGEGSRLIVV.

With regard to this clone: Mouse germline and gene names are used. Read coverage stops 1 residue before the CDR3 terminus; the germline J gene supplies the remainder. V is TRBV13-2 and J is TRBJ1-1, with 11 bases that match TRBD1. The V segment lost 0 bases and the J segment 4 bases; nucleotides outside the gene matches: 2. Germline loops: CDR1 NNHNN, CDR2 SYGAGS (reference sequence). The CDR3 is 15 residues long. CDR3 sequence: CASGDVGTGGTEVFF. The sequenced part of the CDR3 DNA is TGTGCCAGCGGTGATGTGGGGACAGGGGGCACAGAAGTCTTC.

This clone turned up a few times. Gene and germline names: mouse. The sequenced fragment ends 1 residue before the CDR3 boundary, so the rest is inferred from the germline J gene. This rearrangement joins TRBV1 to TRBJ2-7, with TRBD2 identical over 10 bases. This CDR3 contains 14 residues. Germline V gene sequence: CDR1 NSQYPW, CDR2 LRSPGD (reference sequence). V was pared by 0 bases and J by 5 bases, with 1 base of the junction left unmatched. CDR3 bases read: TGCACCTGCAGTGCAGACTGGGGGGGCGATGAACAGTAC. Amino acids: CTCSADWGGDEQY. The full CDR3 is CTCSADWGGDEQYF.

Turning to this clone: The gene names given are mouse names. The read is 1 residue too short to cover the CDR3 end, so that end is filled in from the germline J gene. Other DNA sequences in the sample encode the same CDR3. The V call is TRBV15, the J call TRBJ2-4, with a possible D match to TRBD2 (7 bases). The germline gives CDR1 SGHND, CDR2 FRSKSL. CDR3 length: 12 amino acids. Trimming pared 4 bases from V and 9 bases from J, leaving 11 bases between. The CDR3 bases that were read are TGTGCCAGCAGTTCGGGGGGCGAAACCTTGTAC. Protein sequence: CASSSGGETLY. The entire CDR3 protein reads CASSSGGETLYF.

Concerning this clone itself: Mouse names are used for the genes. The CDR3: CASSRHFSNERLFF. The part of the CDR3 DNA that was read is TGTGCCAGCAGTCGTCACTTTTCCAACGAAAGATTATTT. The chain has TRBV26 and TRBJ1-4; D gene uncertain. With the read ending 1 residue before the CDR3 end, the germline J gene is used to fill in that end. CDR1 is KGHPV, CDR2 FQNQEV, per germline (reference sequence). The CDR3 contains 14 residues. V was shortened by 4 bases and J by 0 bases, with 6 bases between the two germline ends.

This clone came up a few times. Gene labels here are mouse ones. The missing CDR3 end, 1 residue past where the read stops, is filled in from the germline J gene. The gene calls are TRBV26 and TRBJ2-7, with TRBD1 identical over 7 bases. The CDR3 consists of 12 residues. Germline CDR1 KGHPV, CDR2 FQNQEV (reference sequence). Losses at the gene ends were 6 bases for V and 4 bases for J; bases not matched to a gene: 3. The chain's CDR3 is CASSGTDYEQYF. Incomplete CDR3 DNA: TGTGCCAGCAGCGGGACAGATTATGAACAGTAC.

Sample share makes this clone medium-sized (0.01 to 0.1%). Gene names are mouse gene names. Coverage ceases 1 residue before the CDR3 finishes, and the germline J gene fills in the end. The chain uses TRBV26 and TRBJ2-1, with D possibly matching TRBD1 (7 bases). V lost 4 bases and J 7 bases, leaving 11 bases between the germline ends. Germline lookup yields CDR1 KGHPV and CDR2 FQNQEV (reference sequence). CDR3 length: 13 residues. The CDR3 DNA, read in part, is TGTGCCAGCAGTCAGGGGGCGCCCGCTGAGCAGTTC. This encodes CASSQGAPAEQF. The full CDR3 protein is CASSQGAPAEQFF.

To note about this clone: Gene names are mouse gene names. The missing CDR3 end, 1 residue past where the read stops, is filled in from the germline J gene. The gene calls are TRBV26 and TRBJ1-5; perhaps TRBD1 as D (5 bases). Trimming cost V 2 bases and J 3 bases, with 11 bases left between them. This CDR3 region has 15 residues. Germline CDR1 is KGHPV and CDR2 is FQNQEV (reference sequence). The DNA read from the CDR3 is TGTGCCAGCAGTCTGGAGGGGAGAGGCAACCAGGCTCCGCTT. Translation gives CASSLEGRGNQAPL. In full, the CDR3 is CASSLEGRGNQAPLF.